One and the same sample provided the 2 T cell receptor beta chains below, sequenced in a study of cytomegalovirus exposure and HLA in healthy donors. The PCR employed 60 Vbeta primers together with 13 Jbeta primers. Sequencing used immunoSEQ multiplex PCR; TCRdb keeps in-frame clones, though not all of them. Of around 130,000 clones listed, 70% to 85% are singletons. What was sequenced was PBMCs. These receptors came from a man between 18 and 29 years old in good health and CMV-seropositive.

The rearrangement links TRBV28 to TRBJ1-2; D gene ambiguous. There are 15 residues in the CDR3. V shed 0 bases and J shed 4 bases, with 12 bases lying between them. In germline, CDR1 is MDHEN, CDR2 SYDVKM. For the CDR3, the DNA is TGTGCCAGCAGTTTATGGGGAAAGGGAGTCTATGGCTACACCTTC. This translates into CASSLWGKGVYGYTF.

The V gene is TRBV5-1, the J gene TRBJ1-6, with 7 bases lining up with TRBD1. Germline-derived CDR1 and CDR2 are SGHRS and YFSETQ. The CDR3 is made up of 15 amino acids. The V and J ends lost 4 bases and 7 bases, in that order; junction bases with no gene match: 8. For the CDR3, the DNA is TGCGCCAGCAGCCCGGGACAGTCGGGCAATTCACCCCTCCACTTT. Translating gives CASSPGQSGNSPLHF.